This entry features one T cell receptor (beta chain) sequence. Its target is unknown. This specimen belongs to a study of brain T cells in children with intractable seizures. General study results and limits: Pre- and post-surgery blood differed in depth, so pre-surgery absences may be undersampling. HCMV serostatus was not known, and viral specificity came from CDR3 similarity only.

TCRdb keeps only in-frame clones here, not all; method: immunoSEQ multiplex PCR. The repertoire holds 300,000 to 400,000 clones, about 93% seen once, with about 5.8% in the top ten. There are 15 residues in the CDR3. Germline CDR1 reads SGHRS; CDR2 reads YFSETQ. Germline trimming cut 4 bases from V and 2 bases from J; bases unmatched to any gene: 7. Time point indicated: blood from clinic visit 5 months post-surgery; TSC patient then seizure free. Sequencing was limited to surgery cases with top T cell transcript signatures in brain tissue. At least one anti-epileptic drug was given before surgery. The source material was peripheral blood, sampled 4 to 5 months after surgery. The chain has TRBV5-1 and TRBJ2-7; 9 bases agree with TRBD1. The sequence derives from a boy younger than two with tuberous sclerosis and intractable seizures. CDR3 DNA sequence: TGCGCCAGCAGCCCTTCCGGACAGGGGACCTACGAGCAGTACTTC. Its protein is CASSPSGQGTYEQYF.